The clone carrying this TCR beta chain appeared a few times. Its target is not known. The record originates from a study of blood T cells in healthy people across ages. Whole-study results and caveats: Strongly correlated with naive T cell percentage was TCR beta diversity. In older individuals, TCR beta diversity per million T cells was lower, falling roughly linearly with age.

A second about 7 to 11 cycle PCR used barcoded and J-beta primers. TCRdb itself ran the 5' RACE reads through MiXCR, one entry per CDR3 protein. The sample lists about 1,400,000 distinct CDR3 sequences; 35% to 45% were seen once. The length of the CDR3 is 16 residues. V lost 6 bases, J lost 0 bases, and 15 bases lay in between. The germline V gene encodes CDR1 SNHLY and CDR2 FYNNEI. The sequenced material came from blood. V and J are TRBV2 and TRBJ2-1; unclear D gene. This TCR derives from a woman younger than 30 in good health. The CDR3: CASRDSGKSSYNEQFF. In DNA, the CDR3 is TGTGCCAGCAGGGATTCAGGAAAATCCTCCTACAATGAGCAGTTCTTC.